A selection of T cell receptor beta chains follows, all from one sample in a study of OX40 agonist ivuxolimab in advanced cancers. Repertoires were generated with immunoSEQ multiplex PCR, while TCRdb's copy carries only in-frame clones and drops some. The sample lists fewer than 85,000 clones, about four fifths seen once, with over 6.5% in the top ten. The specimen was CD4+ or CD8+ T cells sorted from blood, collected in a trial of the OX40 agonist ivuxolimab. These receptors all stem from an adult with an advanced solid tumor such as melanoma, head and neck, liver or kidney cancer. CDR3s include the opening cysteine and the closing phenylalanine or tryptophan. A D gene is named only where the DNA matches it firmly. Only part of the rows carry a size: once, few, many, or a class if the clone is expanded.

TRBV7-9	TRBD2	-	TRBJ2-7	TGTGCCAGCAGCCCAAAGCGGGAGGGCCCCTACGAGCAGTACTTC	CASSPKREGPYEQYF
TRBV18	-	-	TRBJ2-1	TGTGCCAGCTCACCGCCGAACTCAGGGTTCAATGAGCAGTTCTTC	CASSPPNSGFNEQFF
TRBV27	TRBD1	-	TRBJ2-3	TGTGCCAGCAGTTTAGTTGACAGGGGTCGGGATACGCAGTATTTT	CASSLVDRGRDTQYF
TRBV18	-	many	TRBJ2-7	TGTGCCAGCTCACCGGCGGGGAGCTCCTACGAGCAGTACTTC	CASSPAGSSYEQYF
TRBV4-1	TRBD2	-	TRBJ2-5	TGCGCCAGCAGCCCACCAAGCGGGGGGGCCGTTGAGACCCAGTACTTC	CASSPPSGGAVETQYF
TRBV7-2	-	-	TRBJ2-2	TGTGCCAGCAGCTTAGGTCCCCAGGCCGGGGAGCTGTTTTTT	CASSLGPQAGELFF
TRBV27	TRBD1	many	TRBJ1-2	TGTGCCAGCAGTTTACAGGGGGGAAACTATGGCTACACCTTC	CASSLQGGNYGYTF
TRBV11-2	TRBD1	few	TRBJ2-1	TGTGCCAGCAGCTCCTCCGGGACAGGGGGCACCTACAATGAGCAGTTCTTC	CASSSSGTGGTYNEQFF
TRBV7-2	TRBD2	-	TRBJ2-5	TGTGCCAGCAGCCGGGTTGGGACTAGCGGGAGTGGAGAGACCCAGTACTTC	CASSRVGTSGSGETQYF
TRBV6-5	-	-	TRBJ2-5	TGTGCCAGCAGTTACGGCGGGGGCTTTGAGGTAGAGACCCAGTACTTC	CASSYGGGFEVETQYF
TRBV5-6	-	-	TRBJ2-7	TGTGCCAGCAGCTTCAGGGGCTACGAGCAGTACTTC	CASSFRGYEQYF
TRBV2	-	-	TRBJ2-3	TGTGCCAGCGGGGAGGGACAGCCCACAGATACGCAGTATTTT	CASGEGQPTDTQYF
TRBV30	-	-	TRBJ2-1	TGTGCCTGGAGTGTGTACCAGCTAGGCAGGGTCTATGAGCAGTTCTTC	CAWSVYQLGRVYEQFF
TRBV5-5	TRBD1	-	TRBJ1-2	TGTGCCAGCAGCGGGGGACAGGACGACTATGGCTACACCTTC	CASSGGQDDYGYTF
TRBV4-1	-	-	TRBJ2-1	TGCGCCAGCAGCCAAGTGGGGTTTTCGGCAGGGTCCAATGAGCAGTTCTTC	CASSQVGFSAGSNEQFF
TRBV27	TRBD1	-	TRBJ1-6	TGTGCCAGCACTCCCGGGACAGGACATAATTCACCCCTCCACTTT	CASTPGTGHNSPLHF
TRBV7-3	-	few	TRBJ2-2	TGTGCCAGCAGCTTTCGGGGCGGGGAGCTGTTTTTT	CASSFRGGELFF
TRBV5-1	-	few	TRBJ1-1	TGCGCCAGCAGCCCGATAAGGACGGATGAAGCTTTCTTT	CASSPIRTDEAFF
TRBV27	-	-	TRBJ2-4	TGTGCCAGCAGTGTGACGCCCTTCCACATTCAGTACTTC	CASSVTPFHIQYF
TRBV9	-	-	TRBJ2-2	TGTGCCAGCAGCGTAGCCCCAGCCTCGAACACCGGGGAGCTGTTTTTT	CASSVAPASNTGELFF
TRBV7-3	TRBD2	-	TRBJ2-1	TGTGCCAGCAGCTTTACTAGCGGGGCTTCCAATGAGCAGTTCTTC	CASSFTSGASNEQFF
TRBV9	-	once	TRBJ2-7	TGTGCCAGCAGCGTAACAGGTCAGGGGGAGCAGTACTTC	CASSVTGQGEQYF
TRBV7-6	TRBD2	-	TRBJ2-1	TGTGCCAGCAGCTCATTAGCGGGAGGATACAATGAGCAGTTCTTC	CASSSLAGGYNEQFF
TRBV5-1	-	-	TRBJ2-5	TGCGCCAGCAGCCCCCCCCAAGAGACCCAGTACTTC	CASSPPQETQYF
TRBV18	-	-	TRBJ1-1	TGTGCCAGCTCACCTTCCCAGGACATGAACACTGAAGCTTTCTTT	CASSPSQDMNTEAFF
TRBV21-1	-	-	TRBJ1-1	TGTGCCAGCAGCCCGGACAGGGTGGAGAACACTGAAGCTTTCTTT	CASSPDRVENTEAFF
TRBV18	-	-	TRBJ2-6	TGTGCCAGCTCAACAGGCAGGGCTGGGGCCAACGTCCTGACTTTC	CASSTGRAGANVLTF
TRBV2	-	few	TRBJ1-2	TGTGCCAGCAGGGATCCAGGCCGACAGTCGGGCTACACCTTC	CASRDPGRQSGYTF